This entry describes one T cell receptor (beta chain). A much larger clone differs by one base, so this may be a read error. The study amplified the TCR beta CDR3 region from genomic DNA. This amplification was carried out by two rounds of multiplex PCR. First-round PCR used primers specific to each TRBV and TRBJ gene. TCRdb processed the multiplex PCR reads anew with MiXCR; each CDR3 protein has one entry. The sample consists of about 28,000 distinct CDR3 sequences, more than 45% of them appearing once. This CDR3 is 14 amino acids long. Germline loops: CDR1 DFQATT, CDR2 SNEGSKA (reference sequence). These data are taken from a study of prognosis after radiotherapy for stage I lung cancer.

This specimen consisted of PBMCs, obtained before or after stereotactic body radiation therapy (not recorded which). The chain is built from TRBV20-1 and TRBJ2-3; no clear D gene. The sequence came from a donor over 45 with non-small cell lung cancer. CDR3 sequence: CSARDLRRTDTRYF. The CDR3 DNA is TGCAGTGCTAGAGATCTTCGGCGCACAGATACGCGGTATTTT.